This TCR beta chain was sequenced for a study of cytomegalovirus exposure and HLA in healthy donors. Germline values: CDR1 SGDLS, CDR2 YYNGEE. The length of the CDR3 is 15 residues. Trimming cost V 7 bases and J 4 bases, with 15 bases left between them. With 60 Vbeta and 13 Jbeta primers, the PCR was carried out. Produced via immunoSEQ multiplex PCR; TCRdb's table is partial and in-frame only. The sample lists about 200,000 clones, just over 75% occurring once. Regarding the study as a whole: It was reported in a later analysis that an Asian-associated ancestry cluster showed fewer N-insertions than the 666-donor mean. Cytomegalovirus-associated TCR beta chains were listed, numbering 150 to 200. Of the V segments, some could not be distinguished, including TRBV6-2 and TRBV6-3, and were excluded.

A word on this clone: What it binds is unknown.

The genes are TRBV9 and TRBJ1-6; D possibly corresponds to TRBD1 (6 bases). The sequenced sample consisted of PBMCs. This sequence was found in a man aged 25 to 40 in good health and CMV-seronegative. The CDR3, as DNA: TGTGCCAGCGACTCTTCAGGGGCTTATAATTCACCCCTCCACTTT. Its protein is CASDSSGAYNSPLHF.